A single TCR beta chain is shown here with its context. The CDR3 is 17 amino acids. Germline lookup yields CDR1 SGHRS and CDR2 YFSETQ. V lost 0 bases and J 6 bases, leaving 19 bases between the germline ends. Data came from immunoSEQ multiplex PCR; TCRdb stores just in-frame clones and leaves some out. Counted here are under 400,000 clones, roughly 90% occurring once; the ten biggest clones make up roughly 0.83%. The data stem from a study of cytomegalovirus exposure and HLA in healthy donors. The receptor was isolated from a woman younger than 30 in good health and CMV-seronegative. Sequencing was performed on PBMCs. The chain uses TRBV5-1 and TRBJ2-1; TRBD2 is a possible D gene (6 bases). This chain's CDR3 is CASSLVGLSPRSNEQFF. CDR3 nucleotides: TGCGCCAGCAGCTTGGTGGGACTTTCACCCAGGAGCAATGAGCAGTTCTTC.